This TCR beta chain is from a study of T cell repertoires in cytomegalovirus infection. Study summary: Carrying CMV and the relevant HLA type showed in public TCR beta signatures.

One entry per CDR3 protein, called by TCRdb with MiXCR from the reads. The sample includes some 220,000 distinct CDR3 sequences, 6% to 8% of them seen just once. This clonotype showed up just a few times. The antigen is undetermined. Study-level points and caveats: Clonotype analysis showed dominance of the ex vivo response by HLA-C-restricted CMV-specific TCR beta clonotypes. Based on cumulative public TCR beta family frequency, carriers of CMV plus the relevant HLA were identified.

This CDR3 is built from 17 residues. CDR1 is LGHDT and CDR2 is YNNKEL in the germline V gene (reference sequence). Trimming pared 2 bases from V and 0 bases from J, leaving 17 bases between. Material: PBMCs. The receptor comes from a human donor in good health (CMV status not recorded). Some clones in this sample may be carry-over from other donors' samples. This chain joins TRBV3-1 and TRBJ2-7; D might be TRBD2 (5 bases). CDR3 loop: CASSQKGGQLDSYEQYF. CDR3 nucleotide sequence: TGTGCCAGCAGCCAAAAAGGAGGCCAGCTCGACTCCTACGAGCAGTACTTC.